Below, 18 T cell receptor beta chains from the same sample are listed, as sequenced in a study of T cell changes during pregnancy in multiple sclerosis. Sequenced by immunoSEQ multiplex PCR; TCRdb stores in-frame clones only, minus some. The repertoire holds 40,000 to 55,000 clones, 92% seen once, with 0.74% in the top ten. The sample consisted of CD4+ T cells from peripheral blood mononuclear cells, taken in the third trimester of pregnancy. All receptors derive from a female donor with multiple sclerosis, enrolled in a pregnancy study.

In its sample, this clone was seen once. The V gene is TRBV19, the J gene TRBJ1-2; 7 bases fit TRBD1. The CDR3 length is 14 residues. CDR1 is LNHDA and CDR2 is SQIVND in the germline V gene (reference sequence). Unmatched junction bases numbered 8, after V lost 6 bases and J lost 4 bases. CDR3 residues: CASSPVGTVYGYTF. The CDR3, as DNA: TGTGCCAGTAGCCCCGTCGGGACAGTCTATGGCTACACCTTC.

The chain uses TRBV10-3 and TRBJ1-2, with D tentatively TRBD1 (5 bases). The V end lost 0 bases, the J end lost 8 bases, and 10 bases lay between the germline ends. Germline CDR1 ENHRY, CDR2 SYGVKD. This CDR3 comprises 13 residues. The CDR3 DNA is TGTGCCATCAGTGAGTCGACAGAGAGAGGCTACACCTTC. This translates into CAISESTERGYTF.

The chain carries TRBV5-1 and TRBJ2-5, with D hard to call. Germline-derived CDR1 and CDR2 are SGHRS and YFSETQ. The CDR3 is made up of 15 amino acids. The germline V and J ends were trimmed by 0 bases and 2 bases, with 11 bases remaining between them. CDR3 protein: CASSLDVQVQETQYF. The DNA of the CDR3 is TGCGCCAGCAGCTTGGACGTTCAGGTACAAGAGACCCAGTACTTC.

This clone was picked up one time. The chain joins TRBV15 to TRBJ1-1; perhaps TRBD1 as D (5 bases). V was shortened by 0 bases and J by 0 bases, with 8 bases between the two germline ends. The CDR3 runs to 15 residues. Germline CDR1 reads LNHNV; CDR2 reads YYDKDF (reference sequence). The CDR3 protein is CATSRDKGLNTEAFF. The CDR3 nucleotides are TGTGCCACCAGCAGAGATAAGGGGCTGAACACTGAAGCTTTCTTT. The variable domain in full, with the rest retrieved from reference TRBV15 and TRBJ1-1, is DAMVIQNPRYQVTQFGKPVTLSCSQTLNHNVMYWYQQKSSQAPKLLFHYYDKDFNNEADTPDNFQSRRPNTSFCFLDIRSPGLGDTAMYLCATSRDKGLNTEAFFGQGTRLTVV.

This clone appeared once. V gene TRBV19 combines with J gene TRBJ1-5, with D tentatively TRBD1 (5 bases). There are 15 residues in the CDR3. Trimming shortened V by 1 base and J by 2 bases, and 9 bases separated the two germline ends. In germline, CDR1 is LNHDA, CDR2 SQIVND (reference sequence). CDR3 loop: CASSIVGRGNQPQHF. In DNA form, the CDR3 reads TGTGCCAGTAGTATAGTGGGGCGAGGCAATCAGCCCCAGCATTTT.

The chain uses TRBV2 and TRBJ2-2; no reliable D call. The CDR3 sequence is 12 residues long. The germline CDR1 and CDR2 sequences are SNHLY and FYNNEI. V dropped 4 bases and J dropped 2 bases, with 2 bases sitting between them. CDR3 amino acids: CASSANTGELFF. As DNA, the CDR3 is TGTGCCAGCAGTGCAAACACCGGGGAGCTGTTTTTT.

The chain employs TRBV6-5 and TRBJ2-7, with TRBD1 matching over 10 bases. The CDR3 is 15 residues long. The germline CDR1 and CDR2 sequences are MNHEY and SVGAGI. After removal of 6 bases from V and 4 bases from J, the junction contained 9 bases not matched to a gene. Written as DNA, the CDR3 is TGTGCCAGCAGGCTGCCGGGACAGGGGAGGTACGAGCAGTACTTC. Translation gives CASRLPGQGRYEQYF.

CDR3 bases: TGTGCCAGCAGCCCGTACTCTGGCGGGAACTCCTACGAGCAGTACTTC. Encoded protein: CASSPYSGGNSYEQYF. The J gene is TRBJ2-7, the V gene TRBV9, with D possibly being TRBD2 (6 bases). Trimming cost V 4 bases and J 0 bases, with 17 bases left between them. In germline, CDR1 is SGDLS, CDR2 YYNGEE. The CDR3 spans 16 residues.

DNA for the CDR3: TGTGCCAGCAGCTTGGGGACAGGGAAGGCGAATGAGCAGTTCTTC. Translating it yields CASSLGTGKANEQFF. The gene calls are TRBV7-3 and TRBJ2-1; 9 positions match TRBD1. This CDR3 has 15 residues. Unmatched junction bases numbered 7, after V lost 3 bases and J lost 7 bases. Germline V gene sequence: CDR1 SGHTA, CDR2 FQGTGA.

This CDR3 is CASSLVPRGYEQYF. In nucleotides, the CDR3 is TGCGCCAGCAGCTTGGTCCCCCGGGGCTACGAGCAGTACTTC. The chain couples TRBV5-1 to TRBJ2-7; possible D gene TRBD2, 5 bases. CDR1 is SGHRS and CDR2 is YFSETQ in the germline V gene. This CDR3 is built from 14 residues. Trimming took off 0 bases at V and 3 bases at J, with 10 bases between the two ends.

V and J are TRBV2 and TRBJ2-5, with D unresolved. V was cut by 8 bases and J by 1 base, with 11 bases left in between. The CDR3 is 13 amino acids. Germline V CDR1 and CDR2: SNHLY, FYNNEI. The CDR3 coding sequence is TGTGCCAGCGATAGGCGGCGCCAAGAGACCCAGTACTTC. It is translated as CASDRRRQETQYF.

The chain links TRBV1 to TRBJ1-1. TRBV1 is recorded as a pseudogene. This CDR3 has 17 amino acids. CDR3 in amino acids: CTSSQKTSERTGTEAFF. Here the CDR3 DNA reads TGCACCAGCAGCCAAAAAACTAGCGAAAGAACGGGCACTGAAGCTTTCTTT.

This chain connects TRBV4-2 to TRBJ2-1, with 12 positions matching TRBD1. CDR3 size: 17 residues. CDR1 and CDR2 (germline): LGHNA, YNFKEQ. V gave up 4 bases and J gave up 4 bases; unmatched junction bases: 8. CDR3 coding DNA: TGTGCCAGCAGCCCATTTCCGGGACAGGGGGCTTACAATGAGCAGTTCTTC. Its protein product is CASSPFPGQGAYNEQFF.

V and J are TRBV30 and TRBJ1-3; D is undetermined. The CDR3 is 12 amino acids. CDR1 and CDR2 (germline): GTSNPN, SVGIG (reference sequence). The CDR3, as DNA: TGTGCGACTCCGAATAGGGGAAACACCATATATTTT. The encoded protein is CATPNRGNTIYF.

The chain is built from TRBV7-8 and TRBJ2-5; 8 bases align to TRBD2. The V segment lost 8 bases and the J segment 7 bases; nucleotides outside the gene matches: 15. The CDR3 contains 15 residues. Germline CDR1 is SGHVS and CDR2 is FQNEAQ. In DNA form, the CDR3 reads TGTGCCAGCCGTGGAGAAGCTAGCGGGTCATGGACCCAGTACTTC. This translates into CASRGEASGSWTQYF.

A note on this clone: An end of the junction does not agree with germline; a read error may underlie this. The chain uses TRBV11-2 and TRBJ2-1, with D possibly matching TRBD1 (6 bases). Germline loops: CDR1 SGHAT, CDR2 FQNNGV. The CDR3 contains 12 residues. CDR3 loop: CASTLNRAEQFF. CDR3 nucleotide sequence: TGTGCCAGCACCTTAAACAGGGCTGAGCAGTTCTTC.

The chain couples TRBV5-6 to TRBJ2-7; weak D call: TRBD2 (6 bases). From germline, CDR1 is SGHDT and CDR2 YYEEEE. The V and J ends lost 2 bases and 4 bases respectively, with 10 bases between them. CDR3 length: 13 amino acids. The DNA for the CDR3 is TGTGCCAGCAGCTTTATAGGGAGGTACGAGCAGTACTTC. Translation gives CASSFIGRYEQYF. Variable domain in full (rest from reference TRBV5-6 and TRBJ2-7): DAGVTQSPTHLIKTRGQQVTLRCSPKSGHDTVSWYQQALGQGPQFIFQYYEEEERQRGNFPDRFSGHQFPNYSSELNVNALLLGDSALYLCASSFIGRYEQYFGPGTRLTVT.

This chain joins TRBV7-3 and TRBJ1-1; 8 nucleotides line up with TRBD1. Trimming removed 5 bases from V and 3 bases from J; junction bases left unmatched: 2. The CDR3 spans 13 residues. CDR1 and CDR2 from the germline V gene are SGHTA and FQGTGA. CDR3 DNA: TGTGCCAGCAGCCCGGACAGGGACACTGAAGCTTTCTTT. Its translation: CASSPDRDTEAFF. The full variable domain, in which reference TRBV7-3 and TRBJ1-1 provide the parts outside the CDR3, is GAGVSQTPSNKVTEKGKYVELRCDPISGHTALYWYRQSLGQGPEFLIYFQGTGAADDSGLPNDRFFAVRPEGSVSTLKIQRTERGDSAVYLCASSPDRDTEAFFGQGTRLTVV.